This passage covers 8 T cell receptor beta chains from one sample sequenced in a study of low-dose radiotherapy and immunotherapy resistance in tumors. Gene-specific TRAV and TRBV primers were used for first-strand cDNA, covering alpha and beta chains. TCR amplification used roughly 18 PCR cycles, a constant-region primer and a V-primer adapter. TCRdb independently ran MiXCR on the reads; one entry per CDR3 protein. Among 35,000 to 50,000 distinct CDR3 sequences listed, 25% to 40% were seen once. Time point meaning: before trial treatment. The sequencing used PBMCs, collected before treatment. The receptors were gathered from a male donor with gallbladder cancer.

CDR3 DNA: TGTGCCAGCAGTTCCGGGACGATGTTATGGGGCTACACCTTC. Protein product: CASSSGTMLWGYTF. This chain connects TRBV6-8 to TRBJ1-2, with a weak D call TRBD1 (5 bases). Germline CDR1 is MNHGY and CDR2 is SAAAGT. V was shortened by 4 bases and J by 8 bases, with 17 bases between the two germline ends. The CDR3 spans 14 residues.

This clonotype was counted at least ten times. The J gene is TRBJ2-3, the V gene TRBV20-1, with 11 bases matching TRBD2. V lost 5 bases and J lost 2; bases outside the gene matches: 3. Germline CDR1 and CDR2: DFQATT and SNEGSKA (reference sequence). CDR3 size: 14 residues. The CDR3 DNA sequence: TGCAGTGCTCAGGGACTAGCGGCCACAGATACGCAGTATTTT. As protein: CSAQGLAATDTQYF.

By proportion, this clonotype is medium-sized. The genes are TRBV28 and TRBJ1-5; 7 positions match TRBD1. CDR1 is MDHEN, CDR2 SYDVKM, per germline. This CDR3 has 16 residues. Trimming took 6 bases from V and 2 from J; bases not matched to a gene: 10. DNA of the CDR3: TGTGCCAGCAGGTACAGGGGTGGAGGGGGCAATCAGCCCCAGCATTTT. Translating it yields CASRYRGGGGNQPQHF.

Relative to its sample, this clonotype is medium-sized (0.01 to 0.1%). This chain links TRBV28 with TRBJ2-3; tentatively, D is TRBD2 (6 bases). The V gene lost 6 bases and the J gene lost 5 bases, with 6 bases spanning the gap. This CDR3 contains 11 residues. Per germline, CDR1 MDHEN and CDR2 SYDVKM. Written as DNA, the CDR3 is TGTGCCAGCAGGGGGGGAGATACGCAGTATTTT. This encodes CASRGGDTQYF.

This clonotype occurred many times. The rearrangement uses TRBV10-1 and TRBJ2-7; TRBD2 matches at 9 bases. Per germline, CDR1 WNHNN and CDR2 SYGVQD (reference sequence). This CDR3 contains 16 residues. Trimming took 4 bases from V and 0 from J; bases not matched to a gene: 7. The CDR3 coding sequence is TGCGCCAGCAGTGTGTCTAGCGGGGCTAACTCCTACGAGCAGTACTTC. It yields the protein CASSVSSGANSYEQYF.

This clonotype was seen ten or more times. V and J are TRBV14 and TRBJ2-5, with 11 bases that match TRBD2. The CDR3 sequence is 20 residues long. V dropped 0 bases and J dropped 5; count of bases not matched to a gene: 17. Germline CDR1 is SGHDN and CDR2 is FVKESK. The CDR3 DNA is TGTGCCAGCAGCCAAGATCGAGACACCGGACTAGCGGGCCCTTGGGAGACCCAGTACTTC. It is translated as CASSQDRDTGLAGPWETQYF. The variable domain in full, with the rest retrieved from reference TRBV14 and TRBJ2-5, is EAGVTQFPSHSVIEKGQTVTLRCDPISGHDNLYWYRRVMGKEIKFLLHFVKESKQDESGMPNNRFLAERTGGTYSTLKVQPAELEDSGVYFCASSQDRDTGLAGPWETQYFGPGTRLLVL.

The table lists this clonotype with many counts. V and J are TRBV7-2 and TRBJ1-2; D may be TRBD1 (5 bases). With 5 bases removed from V and 2 bases from J, the gap between germline ends came to 15 bases. The CDR3 has 15 amino acids. The V gene's germline CDR1 is SGHTA and CDR2 FQGNSA. CDR3 region: CASSPSGGVNYGYTF. CDR3 DNA: TGTGCCAGCAGCCCCTCGGGGGGGGTAAACTATGGCTACACCTTC.

This clonotype is termed medium-sized. The gene calls are TRBV6-6 and TRBJ2-1, with D perhaps assigned TRBD1 or TRBD2 (5 bases each). Germline V lookup: CDR1 MNHNY, CDR2 SVGAGI (reference sequence). The CDR3 sequence is 15 residues long. Trimming left V 8 bases short and J 7 bases short, with 21 bases between. DNA of the CDR3: TGTGCCAGCTGGACCCCGGGACGGCGAGAGAATGAGCAGTTCTTC. Translating it yields CASWTPGRRENEQFF.